The TCR beta chain under discussion was sequenced for a study of blood T cells in healthy people across ages. Study-level results: Both higher diversity and more naive CD4+ cells marked long-lived donors when set against aged donors.

This clonotype occurred a few times. Its specificity is unknown. Peripheral blood samples of 9 to 10 milliliters were drawn from each donor. Total RNA was extracted at no less than 6 micrograms per sample. A J-beta primer mix and a sample-barcoded 5' primer were used in a second PCR of roughly 7 to 12 cycles. TCRdb reprocessed the 5' RACE reads with MiXCR, giving one entry per CDR3 protein. The sample comprises 780,000 or so distinct CDR3 sequences, about 61% of which are singletons, and roughly 25% rests with the top ten. Germline CDR1 is LGHDT and CDR2 is YNNKEL (reference sequence). The CDR3 spans 17 residues. V dropped 0 bases and J dropped 4 bases, with 16 bases sitting between them.

This rearrangement joins TRBV3-1 to TRBJ2-1; D is unclear. The sequence was collected from a man between 35 and 55 years old in good health. The sample taken for sequencing was blood. The CDR3 region has the DNA TGTGCCAGCAGCCAAGATTTGTCCCTCTTCGCTTACAATGAGCAGTTCTTC. It codes for CASSQDLSLFAYNEQFF.